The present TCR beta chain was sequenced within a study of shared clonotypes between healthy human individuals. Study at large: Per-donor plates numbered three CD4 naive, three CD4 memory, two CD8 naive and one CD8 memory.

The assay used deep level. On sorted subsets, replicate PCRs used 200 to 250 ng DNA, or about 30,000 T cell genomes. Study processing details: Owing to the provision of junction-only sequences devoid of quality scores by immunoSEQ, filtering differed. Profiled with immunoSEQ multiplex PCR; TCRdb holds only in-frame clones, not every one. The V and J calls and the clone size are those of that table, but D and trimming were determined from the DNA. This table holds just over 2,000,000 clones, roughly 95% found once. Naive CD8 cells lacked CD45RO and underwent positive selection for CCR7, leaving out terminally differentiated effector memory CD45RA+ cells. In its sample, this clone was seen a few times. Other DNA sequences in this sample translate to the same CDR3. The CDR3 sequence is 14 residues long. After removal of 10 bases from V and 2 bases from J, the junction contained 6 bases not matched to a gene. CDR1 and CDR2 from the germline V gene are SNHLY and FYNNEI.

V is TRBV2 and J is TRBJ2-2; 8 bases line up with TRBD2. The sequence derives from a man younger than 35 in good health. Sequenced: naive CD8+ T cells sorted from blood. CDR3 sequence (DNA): TGTGCCACCGGGACTAGTTTTAACACCGGGGAGCTGTTTTTT. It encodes CATGTSFNTGELFF. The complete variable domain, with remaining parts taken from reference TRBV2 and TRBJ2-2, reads EPEVTQTPSHQVTQMGQEVILRCVPISNHLYFYWYRQILGQKVEFLVSFYNNEISEKSEIFDDQFSVERPDGSNFTLKIRSTKLEDSAMYFCATGTSFNTGELFFGEGSRLTVL.